This TCR beta chain was identified during a study of blood T cell repertoires in COVID-19. V dropped 7 bases and J dropped 4 bases, with 13 bases sitting between them. This CDR3 contains 12 residues. Germline V CDR1 and CDR2: GTSNPN, SVGIG (reference sequence). Repertoires were generated with immunoSEQ multiplex PCR, while TCRdb's copy carries only in-frame clones and drops some. The data contain around 250,000 clones, about 90% of them seen just once; the ten biggest clones take up about 1.2%. This clone was seen only once. This sequence joins TRBV30 and TRBJ1-1; weak D call: TRBD1 (5 bases). Sequencing used PBMCs or T cells enriched from blood (not recorded which). The receptor was derived from a human donor in a cohort exposed to, infected with or recovered from COVID-19 (not recorded which). The donor label of this sample is uncertain. The CDR3 reads CASRQGGTEAFF. CDR3 DNA sequence: TGTGCCTCCCGGCAGGGAGGCACTGAAGCTTTCTTT.